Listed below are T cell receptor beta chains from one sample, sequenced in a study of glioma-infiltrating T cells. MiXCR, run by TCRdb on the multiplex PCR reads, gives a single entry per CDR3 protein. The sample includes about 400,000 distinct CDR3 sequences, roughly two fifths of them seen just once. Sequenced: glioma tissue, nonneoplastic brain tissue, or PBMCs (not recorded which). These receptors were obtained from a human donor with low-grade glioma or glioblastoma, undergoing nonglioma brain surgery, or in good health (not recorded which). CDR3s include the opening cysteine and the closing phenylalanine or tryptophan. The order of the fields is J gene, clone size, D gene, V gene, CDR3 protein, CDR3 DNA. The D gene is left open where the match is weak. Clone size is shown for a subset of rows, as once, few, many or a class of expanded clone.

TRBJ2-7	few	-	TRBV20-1	CSARGVSYEQYF	TGCAGTGCTCGCGGGGTCTCCTACGAGCAGTACTTC
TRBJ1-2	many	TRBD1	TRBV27	CASRTVHRGTFGGYTF	TGTGCCAGCAGGACAGTCCACAGGGGGACCTTTGGTGGCTACACCTTC
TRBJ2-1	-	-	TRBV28	CASSFFPDTYNEQFF	TGTGCCAGCAGTTTTTTCCCAGATACATACAATGAGCAGTTCTTC
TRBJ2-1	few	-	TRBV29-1	CSVEPGNEQFF	TGCAGCGTTGAACCGGGGAATGAGCAGTTCTTC
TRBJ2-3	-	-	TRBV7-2	CASSSSLAPITDTQYF	TGTGCCAGCAGCTCCAGCCTAGCGCCTATCACAGATACGCAGTATTTT
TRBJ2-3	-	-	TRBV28	CASSSSSWASTDTQYF	TGTGCCAGCAGTTCTTCTAGCTGGGCCAGCACAGATACGCAGTATTTT
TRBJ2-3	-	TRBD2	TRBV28	CVSSLGLAGGTDTQYF	TGTGTTAGCAGTTTGGGACTAGCGGGAGGGACAGATACGCAGTATTTT
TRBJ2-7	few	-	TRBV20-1	CSARMGREQYF	TGCAGTGCTAGAATGGGGAGAGAGCAGTACTTC
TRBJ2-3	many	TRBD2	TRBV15	CATSRDRAGVADTQYF	TGTGCCACCAGCAGAGACCGGGCGGGAGTAGCAGATACGCAGTATTTT
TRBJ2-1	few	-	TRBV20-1	CSAGSPYQDNEQFF	TGCAGTGCGGGGTCACCCTATCAGGACAATGAGCAGTTCTTC
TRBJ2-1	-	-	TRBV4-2	CASSQDDSSYNEQFF	TGTGCCAGCAGCCAAGATGATAGCTCCTACAATGAGCAGTTCTTC